This T cell receptor beta chain comes out of a study of T cells in localized non-small cell lung cancer. V gave up 5 bases and J gave up 4 bases; unmatched junction bases: 6. Germline CDR1 SSHAT, CDR2 FNYEAQ (reference sequence). This CDR3 is 14 amino acids long. Profiling relied on immunoSEQ multiplex PCR, and the TCRdb table lists in-frame clones only, not all of them. The data contain fewer than 5,000 clones, roughly 30% of them singletons. V is TRBV7-7 and J is TRBJ2-7, with 9 bases lining up with TRBD1. This material consisted of lung tumor tissue, taken before any cancer treatment. This sequence originates from a man aged 35 to 69 with stage III squamous cell lung carcinoma. The CDR3 DNA reads as TGTGCCAGCAGCACCGGGACAGGGCCATACGAGCAGTACTTC. The encoded protein is CASSTGTGPYEQYF.